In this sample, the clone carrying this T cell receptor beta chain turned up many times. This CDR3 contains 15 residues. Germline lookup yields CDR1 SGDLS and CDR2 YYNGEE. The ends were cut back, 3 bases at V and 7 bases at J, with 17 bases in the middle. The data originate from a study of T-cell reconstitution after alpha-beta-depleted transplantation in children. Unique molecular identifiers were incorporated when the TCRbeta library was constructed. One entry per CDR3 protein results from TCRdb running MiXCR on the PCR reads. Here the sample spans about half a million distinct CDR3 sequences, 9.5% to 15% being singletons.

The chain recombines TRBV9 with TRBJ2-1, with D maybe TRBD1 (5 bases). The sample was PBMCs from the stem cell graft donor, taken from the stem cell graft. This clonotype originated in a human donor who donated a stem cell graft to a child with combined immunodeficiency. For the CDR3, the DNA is TGTGCCAGCAGCGCAACAGGTCCCTCGAGGAATGAGCAGTTCTTC. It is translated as CASSATGPSRNEQFF.